Sequencing of this TCR beta chain was carried out in a study of cytomegalovirus exposure and HLA in healthy donors. Per germline, CDR1 SNHLY and CDR2 FYNNEI. The V and J ends lost 3 bases and 2 bases respectively, with 10 bases between them. The CDR3 has 14 residues. Use of 60 Vbeta and 13 Jbeta primers characterized the PCR. The data were produced by immunoSEQ multiplex PCR, yet TCRdb's version contains in-frame clones alone and is incomplete. Found here are 85,000 to 100,000 clones, just under 80% of them singletons; the top ten hold 4.1%. The TCR originated in a woman aged 40 to 50 in good health and CMV-seropositive. The V gene is TRBV2, the J gene TRBJ2-5, with D maybe TRBD1 (6 bases). Input material: PBMCs. CDR3 in DNA: TGTGCCAGCAGTGAGGGGGCCATACAAGAGACCCAGTACTTC. Encoded protein: CASSEGAIQETQYF.